These 20 T cell receptor beta chains were sequenced from one sample in a study of immunodeficiency. The study's findings and limits: Patients and controls had similar CD4+ T cell V-J pairing and entropy.

For these TCRs, the target antigens are not known. Some clones are missing from TCRdb's copy, which holds only in-frame ones; the method was immunoSEQ multiplex PCR. The profile shows some 2,200 clones, roughly nine tenths of them singletons. The sequencing input was CD4+ T cells from blood. The source is a woman aged 18-29 years with POLD1 deficiency.

This clone occurred once. The V and J genes are TRBV20-1 and TRBJ2-1; maybe TRBD2 (6 bases). The CDR3 totals 14 residues. Germline lookup yields CDR1 DFQATT and CDR2 SNEGSKA (reference sequence). Trimming took 3 bases from V and 3 from J, leaving 12 bases between them. The CDR3 here is CSASGSGYYNEQFF. DNA of the CDR3: TGCAGTGCTAGTGGTAGCGGCTACTACAATGAGCAGTTCTTC.

The rearrangement uses TRBV15 and TRBJ2-7, with TRBD1 identical over 7 bases. Germline trimming cut 0 bases from V and 5 bases from J; bases unmatched to any gene: 1. The V gene's germline CDR1 is LNHNV and CDR2 YYDKDF (reference sequence). This CDR3 is 13 amino acids long. The CDR3 region is CATSRDTGDEQYF. The CDR3 nucleotides read TGTGCCACCAGCAGAGATACAGGGGACGAGCAGTACTTC.

The CDR3: CASSQVLGRGGYF. The CDR3 DNA follows: TGTGCCAGCAGCCAAGTTCTAGGTCGCGGAGGATATTTT. The V call is TRBV4-2, the J call TRBJ2-3; tentative D call: TRBD2 (5 bases). Germline values: CDR1 LGHNA, CDR2 YNFKEQ. V gave up 1 base and J gave up 15 bases, with 17 bases separating them. CDR3 length: 13 amino acids.

V gene TRBV4-2 combines with J gene TRBJ2-3; TRBD2 agrees at 8 bases. The germline V gene encodes CDR1 LGHNA and CDR2 YNFKEQ. After removal of 1 base from V and 6 bases from J, the junction contained 6 bases not matched to a gene. This CDR3 has 15 amino acids. The CDR3 DNA is TGTGCCAGCAGCCAAGCTGCGGGAGGTTCCGATACGCAGTATTTT. Amino acids: CASSQAAGGSDTQYF.

This chain links TRBV7-9 with TRBJ2-1; 14 bases agree with TRBD2. V trimming: 3 bases; J trimming: 9 bases; junction bases outside the gene matches: 7. Germline CDR1 is SEHNR and CDR2 is FQNEAQ (reference sequence). This CDR3 is built from 16 residues. CDR3 nucleotide sequence: TGTGCCAGCAGCTTGGCGGGACTAGCGGGAGCGGGTGAGCAGTTCTTC. Protein sequence: CASSLAGLAGAGEQFF.

The rearrangement links TRBV6-5 to TRBJ2-1, with TRBD2 matching over 9 bases. V trimming: 6 bases; J trimming: 5 bases; junction bases outside the gene matches: 8. The CDR3 is made up of 15 amino acids. The germline V gene has CDR1 MNHEY and CDR2 SVGAGI. CDR3 loop: CASRVSGSKHNEQFF. CDR3 sequence (DNA): TGTGCCAGCAGAGTTAGCGGGAGTAAACACAATGAGCAGTTCTTC.

The V call is TRBV28, the J call TRBJ2-3; TRBD2 agrees at 7 bases. CDR3 size: 14 residues. Germline V gene data show CDR1 as MDHEN and CDR2 as SYDVKM. Trimming took 5 bases from V and 9 from J; bases not matched to a gene: 11. This CDR3 is CASSPPPGGSTQYF. The CDR3 DNA reads as TGTGCCAGCAGTCCCCCCCCGGGGGGAAGCACGCAGTATTTT.

This sequence joins TRBV5-1 and TRBJ2-5, with no clear D. Trimming took off 1 base at V and 5 bases at J, with 15 bases between the two ends. Germline values: CDR1 SGHRS, CDR2 YFSETQ. This CDR3 is 15 amino acids long. The CDR3 DNA follows: TGCGCCAGCAGCTTGCACCGGGCTCAATGGGAGACCCAGTACTTC. Its translation: CASSLHRAQWETQYF.

The V call is TRBV28, the J call TRBJ1-2; D is unresolved. V lost 2 bases, J lost 7 bases, and 8 bases lay in between. This CDR3 has 12 amino acids. CDR1 and CDR2 (germline): MDHEN, SYDVKM. The CDR3 DNA follows: TGTGCCAGCAGTTTACTGAGGACTGGCTACACCTTC. Translation: CASSLLRTGYTF.

The chain joins TRBV5-1 to TRBJ2-7; TRBD1 agrees at 9 bases. CDR1 is SGHRS and CDR2 is YFSETQ in the germline V gene. This CDR3 comprises 15 residues. Trimming removed 0 bases from V and 3 bases from J; junction bases left unmatched: 4. The CDR3 spells CASSLDSTGGYEQYF. CDR3 DNA sequence: TGCGCCAGCAGCTTGGATTCGACAGGGGGCTACGAGCAGTACTTC.

In this sample, this clone turned up once. This sequence joins TRBV3-1 (or the pseudogene TRBV3-2) and TRBJ2-1; D call uncertain. The CDR3 extends over 16 amino acids. CDR1 and CDR2 from the germline V gene are LGHDT and YNNKEL (reference sequence). The V end was cut by 6 bases, the J end by 4 bases, with 19 bases between. CDR3 region: CASSRMVGLGYNEQFF. In nucleotides, the CDR3 is TGTGCCAGCAGTCGAATGGTTGGGTTGGGATACAATGAGCAGTTCTTC.

This clone was recorded only once. V usage is TRBV3-1 (or the pseudogene TRBV3-2) and J usage is TRBJ2-6; unclear D gene. The CDR3 is made up of 13 amino acids. The ends were cut back, 3 bases at V and 0 bases at J, with 0 bases in the middle. CDR1 and CDR2 (germline): LGHDT, YNNKEL (reference sequence). The CDR3 region has the DNA TGTGCCAGCAGCCACTCTGGGGCCAACGTCCTGACTTTC. Translation: CASSHSGANVLTF.

The chain has TRBV29-1 and TRBJ2-1; 8 nucleotides match TRBD2. V was pared by 6 bases and J by 9 bases, with 22 bases of the junction left unmatched. Germline CDR1 reads SQVTM; CDR2 reads ANQGSEA. This CDR3 is built from 17 residues. CDR3 residues: CSVTPGGSGFSGGEQFF. The CDR3 DNA is TGCAGCGTCACACCGGGGGGGAGTGGATTTAGTGGTGGTGAGCAGTTCTTC.

The CDR3 loop reads CASREGALGANVLTF. The CDR3 nucleotides read TGCGCCAGTCGAGAGGGGGCGCTTGGGGCCAACGTCCTGACTTTC. The rearrangement links TRBV5-1 to TRBJ2-6; the match to TRBD1 covers 7 bases. The CDR3 runs 15 residues. Trimming at V came to 8 bases and at J to 3 bases, leaving 8 bases not matched to a gene. Germline CDR1 reads SGHRS; CDR2 reads YFSETQ.

The chain is built from TRBV6-1 and TRBJ2-1; possible D gene TRBD1, 6 bases. The ends were cut back, 6 bases at V and 9 bases at J, with 12 bases in the middle. Germline CDR1 reads MNHNS; CDR2 reads SASEGT. There are 12 residues in the CDR3. The CDR3 sequence: CASSIQGFEQFF. The CDR3 DNA sequence: TGTGCCAGCAGCATACAGGGCTTTGAGCAGTTCTTC.

The chain carries TRBV15 and TRBJ2-1, with D unresolved. Trimming took off 2 bases at V and 9 bases at J, with 8 bases between the two ends. Germline assignment: CDR1 LNHNV and CDR2 YYDKDF (reference sequence). The CDR3 totals 12 residues. The CDR3 protein is CATSRFRSEQFF. In nucleotides, the CDR3 is TGTGCCACCAGCAGATTTCGAAGTGAGCAGTTCTTC. Supplemented by reference TRBV15 and TRBJ2-1, the full variable domain reads DAMVIQNPRYQVTQFGKPVTLSCSQTLNHNVMYWYQQKSSQAPKLLFHYYDKDFNNEADTPDNFQSRRPNTSFCFLDIRSPGLGDTAMYLCATSRFRSEQFFGPGTRLTVL.

V and J are TRBV7-2 and TRBJ2-1, with TRBD1 matching over 7 bases. Germline V gene sequence: CDR1 SGHTA, CDR2 FQGNSA. The J segment lost 8 bases and the V segment lost 1 base, leaving 2 bases of the junction unmatched. CDR3 size: 13 residues. This CDR3 is CASSLGQGYEQFF. CDR3 nucleotides: TGTGCCAGCAGCTTAGGACAGGGCTATGAGCAGTTCTTC.

The J gene is TRBJ2-3, the V gene TRBV7-2, with D possibly being TRBD2 (5 bases). This CDR3 is built from 19 residues. Germline CDR1 reads SGHTA; CDR2 reads FQGNSA. Trimming left V 4 bases short and J 3 bases short, with 26 bases between. The CDR3 loop is CASSWRSVPWVQVTDTQYF. The CDR3 DNA sequence: TGTGCCAGCAGCTGGAGGTCGGTGCCCTGGGTGCAGGTAACAGATACGCAGTATTTT.

V gene TRBV5-8 combines with J gene TRBJ1-5; D call uncertain. The germline CDR1 and CDR2 sequences are SGHTS and YDEGEE. The CDR3 is 11 amino acids. The V and J ends lost 1 base and 13 bases respectively, with 9 bases between them. The CDR3 nucleotides are TGTGCCAGCAGCTTGATTGGTATTCAGCATTTT. Translation gives CASSLIGIQHF.

This clone was counted once. The V and J genes are TRBV18 and TRBJ1-6; TRBD1 might be the D (6 bases). V lost 1 base and J 7 bases, leaving 11 bases between the germline ends. Germline assignment: CDR1 KGHSH and CDR2 LQKENI. The CDR3 covers 15 residues. CDR3 nucleotide sequence: TGTGCCAGCTCACCACTGGCAGGGGAGAATTCACCCCTCCACTTT. Translation gives CASSPLAGENSPLHF.